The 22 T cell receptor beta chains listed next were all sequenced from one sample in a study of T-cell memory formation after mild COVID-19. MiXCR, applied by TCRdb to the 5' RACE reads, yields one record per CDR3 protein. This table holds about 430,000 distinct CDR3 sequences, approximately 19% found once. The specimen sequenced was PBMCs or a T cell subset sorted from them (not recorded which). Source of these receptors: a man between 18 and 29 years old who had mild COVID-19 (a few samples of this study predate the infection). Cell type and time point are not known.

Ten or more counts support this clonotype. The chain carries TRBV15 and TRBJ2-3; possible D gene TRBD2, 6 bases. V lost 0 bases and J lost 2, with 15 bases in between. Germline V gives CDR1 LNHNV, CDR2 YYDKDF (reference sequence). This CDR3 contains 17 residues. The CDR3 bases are TGTGCCACCAGCAGAGATGGAGGGGTAGCGGTCACAGATACGCAGTATTTT. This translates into CATSRDGGVAVTDTQYF.

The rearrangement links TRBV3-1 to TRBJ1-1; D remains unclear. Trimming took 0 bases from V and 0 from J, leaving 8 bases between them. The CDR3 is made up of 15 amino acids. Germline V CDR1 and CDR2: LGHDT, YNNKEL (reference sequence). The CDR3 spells CASSQDMGLNTEAFF. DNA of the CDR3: TGTGCCAGCAGCCAAGACATGGGGTTGAACACTGAAGCTTTCTTT.

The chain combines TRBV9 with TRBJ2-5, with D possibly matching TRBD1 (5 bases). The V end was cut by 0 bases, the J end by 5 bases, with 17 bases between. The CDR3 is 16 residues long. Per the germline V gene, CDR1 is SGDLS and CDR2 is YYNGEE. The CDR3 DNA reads TGTGCCAGCAGCGTAGGAGTTGGGGCTGAGGAGGAGACCCAGTACTTC. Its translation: CASSVGVGAEEETQYF. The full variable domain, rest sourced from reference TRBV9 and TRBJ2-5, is DSGVTQTPKHLITATGQRVTLRCSPRSGDLSVYWYQQSLDQGLQFLIQYYNGEERAKGNILERFSAQQFPDLHSELNLSSLELGDSALYFCASSVGVGAEEETQYFGPGTRLLVL.

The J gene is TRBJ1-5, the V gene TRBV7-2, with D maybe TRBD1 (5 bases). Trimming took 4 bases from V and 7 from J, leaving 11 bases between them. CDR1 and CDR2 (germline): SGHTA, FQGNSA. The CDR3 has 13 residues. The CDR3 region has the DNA TGTGCCAGCAGCTGGGACTCCTCCCAGCCCCAGCATTTT. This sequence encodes CASSWDSSQPQHF.

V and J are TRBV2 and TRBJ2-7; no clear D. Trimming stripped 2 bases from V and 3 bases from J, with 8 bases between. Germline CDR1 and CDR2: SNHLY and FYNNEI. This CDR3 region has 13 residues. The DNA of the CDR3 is TGTGCCAGCAGTGAATCCGGATTCTACGAGCAGTACGTC. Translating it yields CASSESGFYEQYV.

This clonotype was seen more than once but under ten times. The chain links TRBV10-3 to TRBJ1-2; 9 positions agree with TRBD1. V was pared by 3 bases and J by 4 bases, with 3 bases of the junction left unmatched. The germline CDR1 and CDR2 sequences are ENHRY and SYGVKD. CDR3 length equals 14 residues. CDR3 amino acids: CAISEGTGSYGYTF. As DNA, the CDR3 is TGTGCCATCAGTGAAGGGACAGGGTCCTATGGCTACACCTTC.

DNA for the CDR3: TGCGCCAGCAGCCAAGATCAGACTAGCGGGGGGGGAAACATTCAGTACTTC. As protein: CASSQDQTSGGGNIQYF. The rearrangement uses TRBV4-1 and TRBJ2-4; TRBD2 aligns across 14 bases. With 0 bases clipped from V and 6 bases from J, the junction kept 4 bases outside the gene matches. Germline values: CDR1 MGHRA, CDR2 YSYEKL. The length of the CDR3 is 17 residues.

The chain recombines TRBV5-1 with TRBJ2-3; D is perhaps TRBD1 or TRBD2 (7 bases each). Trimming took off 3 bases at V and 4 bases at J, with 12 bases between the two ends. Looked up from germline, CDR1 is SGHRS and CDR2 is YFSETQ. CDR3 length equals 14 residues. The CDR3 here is CASSSQGGSDTQYF. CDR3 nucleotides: TGCGCCAGCAGCTCCCAGGGGGGGTCAGATACGCAGTATTTT.

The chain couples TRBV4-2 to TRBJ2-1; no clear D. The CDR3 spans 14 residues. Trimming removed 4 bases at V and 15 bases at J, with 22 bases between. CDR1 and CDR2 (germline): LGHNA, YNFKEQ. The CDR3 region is CASSPARVDLRTFF. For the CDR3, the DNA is TGTGCCAGCAGCCCTGCTCGGGTTGACCTCAGGACGTTCTTC.

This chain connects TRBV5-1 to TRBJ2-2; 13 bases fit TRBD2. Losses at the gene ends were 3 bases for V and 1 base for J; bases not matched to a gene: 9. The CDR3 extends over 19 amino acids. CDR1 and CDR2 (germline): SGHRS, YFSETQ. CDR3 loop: CASSSRTSGGPLNTGELFF. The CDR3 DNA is TGCGCCAGCAGCTCTAGGACTAGCGGGGGCCCCCTGAACACCGGGGAGCTGTTTTTT.

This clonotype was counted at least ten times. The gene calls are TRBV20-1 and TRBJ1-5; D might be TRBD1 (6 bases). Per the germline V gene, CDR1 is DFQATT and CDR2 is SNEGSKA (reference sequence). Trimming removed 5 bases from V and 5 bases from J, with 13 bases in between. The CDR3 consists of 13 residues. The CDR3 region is CSAQDRSHQPQHF. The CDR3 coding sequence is TGCAGTGCTCAAGACAGGTCACATCAGCCCCAGCATTTT.

This chain's CDR3 is CASSLGGGTNEKLFF. CDR3 coding DNA: TGCGCCAGCAGCTTGGGGGGAGGCACTAATGAAAAACTGTTTTTT. This sequence joins TRBV5-1 and TRBJ1-4; D is unresolved. From germline, CDR1 is SGHRS and CDR2 YFSETQ. The CDR3 is 15 residues long. Trimming left V 0 bases short and J 2 bases short, with 8 bases between.

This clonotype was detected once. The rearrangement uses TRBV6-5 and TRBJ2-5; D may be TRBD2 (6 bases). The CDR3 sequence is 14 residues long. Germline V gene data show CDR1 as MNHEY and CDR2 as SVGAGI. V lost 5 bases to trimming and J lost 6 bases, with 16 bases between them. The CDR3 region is CASSPETRIQTQYF. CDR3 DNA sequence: TGTGCCAGCAGTCCGGAGACTAGGATACAGACCCAGTACTTC.

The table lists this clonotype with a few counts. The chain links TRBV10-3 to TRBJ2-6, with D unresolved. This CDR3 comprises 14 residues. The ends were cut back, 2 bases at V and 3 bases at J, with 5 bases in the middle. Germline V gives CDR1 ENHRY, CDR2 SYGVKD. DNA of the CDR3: TGTGCCATCAGTGAGGGGAATGGGGCCAACGTCCTGACTTTC. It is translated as CAISEGNGANVLTF.

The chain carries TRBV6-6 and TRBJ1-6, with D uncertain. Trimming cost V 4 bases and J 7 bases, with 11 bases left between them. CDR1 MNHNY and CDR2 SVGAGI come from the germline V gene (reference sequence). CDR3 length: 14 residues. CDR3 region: CASSSFMGNSPLHF. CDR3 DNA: TGTGCCAGCAGTTCCTTCATGGGAAATTCACCCCTCCACTTT.

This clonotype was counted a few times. CDR3 DNA sequence: TGTGCCAGCAGCGCCTACGCCGAGCAGTACTTC. This translates into CASSAYAEQYF. V and J are TRBV3-1 and TRBJ2-7; D call uncertain. Germline V gene lookup returns CDR1 LGHDT and CDR2 YNNKEL (reference sequence). Trimming took off 5 bases at V and 6 bases at J, with 8 bases between the two ends. This CDR3 contains 11 residues.

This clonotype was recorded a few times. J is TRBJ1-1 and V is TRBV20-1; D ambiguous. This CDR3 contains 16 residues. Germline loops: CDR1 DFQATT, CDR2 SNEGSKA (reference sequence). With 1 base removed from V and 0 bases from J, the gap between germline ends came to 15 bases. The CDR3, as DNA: TGCAGTGCTAGAGGGTTTCACAGCCCTATGAACACTGAAGCTTTCTTT. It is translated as CSARGFHSPMNTEAFF.

CDR3 sequence reads: CSPEAGQISYGYTF. The CDR3 region has the DNA TGCAGCCCGGAGGCGGGACAAATTTCCTATGGCTACACCTTC. This rearrangement joins TRBV29-1 to TRBJ1-2; TRBD1 is a possible D gene (6 bases). The CDR3 consists of 14 residues. Deletions cut 8 bases from V and 4 bases from J, with 20 bases between. The germline V gene has CDR1 SQVTM and CDR2 ANQGSEA.

The DNA of the CDR3 is TGCGCCAGCAGCTTGGGACAGCACTACGAGCAGTACGTC. Translating gives CASSLGQHYEQYV. The rearrangement links TRBV5-1 to TRBJ2-7; weak D call: TRBD1 (5 bases). Looked up from germline, CDR1 is SGHRS and CDR2 is YFSETQ. The V and J ends lost 0 bases and 3 bases respectively, with 7 bases between them. CDR3 length: 13 amino acids.

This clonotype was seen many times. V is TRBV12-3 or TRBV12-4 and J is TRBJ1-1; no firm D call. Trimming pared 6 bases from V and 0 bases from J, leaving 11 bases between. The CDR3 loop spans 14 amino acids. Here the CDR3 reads CASRLRTVNTEAFF. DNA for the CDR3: TGTGCCAGCAGACTCCGGACGGTGAACACTGAAGCTTTCTTT.

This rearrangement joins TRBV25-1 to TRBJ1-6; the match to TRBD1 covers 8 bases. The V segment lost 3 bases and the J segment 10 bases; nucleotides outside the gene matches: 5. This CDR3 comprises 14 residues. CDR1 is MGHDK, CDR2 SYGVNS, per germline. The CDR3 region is CASSEGTGGSPLHF. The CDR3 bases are TGTGCCAGCAGTGAGGGGACAGGCGGGTCACCCCTCCACTTT. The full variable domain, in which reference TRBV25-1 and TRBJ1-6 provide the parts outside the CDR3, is EADIYQTPRYLVIGTGKKITLECSQTMGHDKMYWYQQDPGMELHLIHYSYGVNSTEKGDLSSESTVSRIRTEHFPLTLESARPSHTSQYLCASSEGTGGSPLHFGNGTRLTVT.

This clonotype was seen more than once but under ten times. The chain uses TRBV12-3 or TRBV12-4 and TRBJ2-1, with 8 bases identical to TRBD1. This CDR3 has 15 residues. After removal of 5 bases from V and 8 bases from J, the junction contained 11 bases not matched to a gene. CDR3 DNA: TGTGCCAGCAGTAGGACAGGGACGGGTTCCCATGAGCAGTTCTTC. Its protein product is CASSRTGTGSHEQFF.